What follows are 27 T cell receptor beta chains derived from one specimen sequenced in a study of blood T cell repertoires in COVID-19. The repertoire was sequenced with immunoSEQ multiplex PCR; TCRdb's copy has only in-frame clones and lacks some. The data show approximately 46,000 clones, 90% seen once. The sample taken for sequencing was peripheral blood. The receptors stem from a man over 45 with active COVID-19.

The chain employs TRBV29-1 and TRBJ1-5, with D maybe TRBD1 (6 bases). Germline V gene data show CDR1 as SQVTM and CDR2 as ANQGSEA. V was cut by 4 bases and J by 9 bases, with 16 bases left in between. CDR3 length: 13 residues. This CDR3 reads CSVGERGFGPQHF. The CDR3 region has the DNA TGCAGCGTTGGGGAAAGGGGGTTTGGGCCCCAGCATTTT.

Written as DNA, the CDR3 is TGTGCCAGCAGGGGACAGGGGGACGAGCAGTACTTC. Encoded protein: CASRGQGDEQYF. The chain recombines TRBV18 with TRBJ2-7; TRBD1 matches at 11 bases. The J segment lost 5 bases and the V segment lost 8 bases, leaving 2 bases of the junction unmatched. CDR1 and CDR2 (germline): KGHSH, LQKENI. The CDR3 is 12 residues long.

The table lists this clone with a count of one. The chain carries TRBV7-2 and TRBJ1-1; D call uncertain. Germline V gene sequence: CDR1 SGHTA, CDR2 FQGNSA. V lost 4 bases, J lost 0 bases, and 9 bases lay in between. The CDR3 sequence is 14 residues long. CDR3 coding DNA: TGTGCCAGCAGCTCGTCAGCGGTGAACACTGAAGCTTTCTTT. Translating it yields CASSSSAVNTEAFF.

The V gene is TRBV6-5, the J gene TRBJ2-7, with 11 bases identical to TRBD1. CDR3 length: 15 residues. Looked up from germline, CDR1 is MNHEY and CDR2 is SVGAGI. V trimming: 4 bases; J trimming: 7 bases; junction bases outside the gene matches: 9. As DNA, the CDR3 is TGTGCCAGCAGTTTCCGGGACAGGGGGATGTGGGAGCAGTACTTC. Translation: CASSFRDRGMWEQYF.

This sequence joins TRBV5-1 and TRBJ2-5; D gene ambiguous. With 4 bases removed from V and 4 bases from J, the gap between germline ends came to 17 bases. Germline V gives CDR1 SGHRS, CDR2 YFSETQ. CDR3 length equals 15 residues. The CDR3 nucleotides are TGCGCCAGCAGCGTGACCCTCCTGGCGGCAGAGACCCAGTACTTC. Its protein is CASSVTLLAAETQYF.

CDR3 sequence (DNA): TGTGCCAGCAGCCGCCCAGGGGTGGCGACACCCCTCCACTTT. As protein: CASSRPGVATPLHF. The V call is TRBV6-5, the J call TRBJ1-6; perhaps TRBD1 as D (6 bases). The germline V gene encodes CDR1 MNHEY and CDR2 SVGAGI. The CDR3 is 14 residues long. V was clipped by 6 bases and J by 11 bases, with 17 bases between them.

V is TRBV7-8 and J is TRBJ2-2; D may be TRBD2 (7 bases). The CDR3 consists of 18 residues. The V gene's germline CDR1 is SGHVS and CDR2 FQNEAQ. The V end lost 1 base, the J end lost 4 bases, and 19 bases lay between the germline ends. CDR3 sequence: CASSLVFSGGVSTGELFF. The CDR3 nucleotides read TGTGCCAGCAGCTTAGTGTTTTCGGGGGGCGTATCCACCGGGGAGCTGTTTTTT.

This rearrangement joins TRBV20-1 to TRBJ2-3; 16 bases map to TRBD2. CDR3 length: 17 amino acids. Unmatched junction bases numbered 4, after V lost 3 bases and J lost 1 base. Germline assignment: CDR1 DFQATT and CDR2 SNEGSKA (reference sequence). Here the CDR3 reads CSASHGTSGGGTDTQYF. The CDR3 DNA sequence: TGCAGTGCTAGTCACGGGACTAGCGGGGGGGGCACAGATACGCAGTATTTT.

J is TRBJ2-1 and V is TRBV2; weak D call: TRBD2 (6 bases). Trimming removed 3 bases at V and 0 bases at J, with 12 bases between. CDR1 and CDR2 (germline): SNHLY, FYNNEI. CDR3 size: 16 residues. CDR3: CASSDLGTPSYNEQFF. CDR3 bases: TGTGCCAGCAGTGACCTTGGGACTCCCTCCTACAATGAGCAGTTCTTC.

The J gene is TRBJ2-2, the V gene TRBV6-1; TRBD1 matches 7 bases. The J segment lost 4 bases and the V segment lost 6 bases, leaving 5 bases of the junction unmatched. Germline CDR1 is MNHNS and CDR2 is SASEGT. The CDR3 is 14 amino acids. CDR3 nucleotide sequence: TGTGCCAGCAGCACGGGACAGTCCACCGGGGAGCTGTTTTTT. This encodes CASSTGQSTGELFF.

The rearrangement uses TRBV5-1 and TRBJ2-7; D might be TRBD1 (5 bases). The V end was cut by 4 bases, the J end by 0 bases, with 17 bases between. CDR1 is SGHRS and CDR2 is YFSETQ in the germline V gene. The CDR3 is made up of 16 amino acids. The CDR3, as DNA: TGCGCCAGCAGCAAGGACGCAGACAGAGGCTCCTACGAGCAGTACTTC. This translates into CASSKDADRGSYEQYF.

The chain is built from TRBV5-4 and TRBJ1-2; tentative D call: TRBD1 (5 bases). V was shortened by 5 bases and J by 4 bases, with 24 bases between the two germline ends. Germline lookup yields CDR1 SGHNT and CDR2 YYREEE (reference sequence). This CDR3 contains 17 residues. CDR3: CASSSVAGLITSYGYTF. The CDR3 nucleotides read TGTGCCAGCAGTTCCGTGGCAGGGTTAATCACGTCCTATGGCTACACCTTC.

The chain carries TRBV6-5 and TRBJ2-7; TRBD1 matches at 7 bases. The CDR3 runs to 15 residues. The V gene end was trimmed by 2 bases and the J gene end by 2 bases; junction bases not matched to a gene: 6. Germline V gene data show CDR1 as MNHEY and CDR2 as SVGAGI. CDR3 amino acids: CASSYGDRKTYEQYF. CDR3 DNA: TGTGCCAGCAGTTACGGGGACAGAAAGACCTACGAGCAGTACTTC.

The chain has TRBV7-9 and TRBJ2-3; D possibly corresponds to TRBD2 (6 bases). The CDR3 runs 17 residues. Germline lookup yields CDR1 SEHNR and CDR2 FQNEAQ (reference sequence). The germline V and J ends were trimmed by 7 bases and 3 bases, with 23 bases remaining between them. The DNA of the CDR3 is TGTGCCAGCACCCGAAGCCGTACTAGGGGAGGTACAGATACGCAGTATTTT. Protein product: CASTRSRTRGGTDTQYF.

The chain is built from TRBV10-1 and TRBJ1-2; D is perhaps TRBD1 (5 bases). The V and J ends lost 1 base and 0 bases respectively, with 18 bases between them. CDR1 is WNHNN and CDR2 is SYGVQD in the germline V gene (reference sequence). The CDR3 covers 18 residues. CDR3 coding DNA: TGCGCCAGCAGTGAGTGTTTGGACACTCTACCCTCTAACTATGGCTACACCTTC. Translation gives CASSECLDTLPSNYGYTF.

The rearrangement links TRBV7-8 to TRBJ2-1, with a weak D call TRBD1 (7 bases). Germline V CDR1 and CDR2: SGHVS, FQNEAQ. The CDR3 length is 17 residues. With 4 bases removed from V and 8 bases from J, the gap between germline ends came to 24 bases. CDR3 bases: TGTGCCAGCAGCTCACCCAAGGCGGGACAGACGATCGATGAGCAGTTCTTC. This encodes CASSSPKAGQTIDEQFF. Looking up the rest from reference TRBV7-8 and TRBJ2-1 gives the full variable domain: GAGVSQSPRYKVAKRGQDVALRCDPISGHVSLFWYQQALGQGPEFLTYFQNEAQLDKSGLPSDRFFAERPEGSVSTLKIQRTQQEDSAVYLCASSSPKAGQTIDEQFFGPGTRLTVL.

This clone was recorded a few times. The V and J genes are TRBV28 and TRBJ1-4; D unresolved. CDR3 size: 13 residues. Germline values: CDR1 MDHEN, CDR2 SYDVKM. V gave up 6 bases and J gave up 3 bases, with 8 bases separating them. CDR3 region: CASRAQANEKLFF. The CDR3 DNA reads TGTGCCAGCAGGGCGCAGGCTAATGAAAAACTGTTTTTT.

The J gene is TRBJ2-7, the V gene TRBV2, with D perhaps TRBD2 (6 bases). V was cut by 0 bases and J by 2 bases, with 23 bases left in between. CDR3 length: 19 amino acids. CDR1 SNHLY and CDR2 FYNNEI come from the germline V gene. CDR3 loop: CASSEALRWSETGAYEQYF. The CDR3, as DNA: TGTGCCAGCAGTGAAGCGCTTCGTTGGAGCGAAACGGGGGCCTACGAGCAGTACTTC.

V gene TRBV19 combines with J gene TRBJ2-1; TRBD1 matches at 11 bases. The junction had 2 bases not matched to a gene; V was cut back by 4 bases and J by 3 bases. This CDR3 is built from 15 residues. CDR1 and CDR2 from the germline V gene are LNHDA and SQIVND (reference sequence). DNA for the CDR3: TGTGCCAGTAGTACGGGACAGGGGGGCTACAATGAGCAGTTCTTC. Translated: CASSTGQGGYNEQFF.

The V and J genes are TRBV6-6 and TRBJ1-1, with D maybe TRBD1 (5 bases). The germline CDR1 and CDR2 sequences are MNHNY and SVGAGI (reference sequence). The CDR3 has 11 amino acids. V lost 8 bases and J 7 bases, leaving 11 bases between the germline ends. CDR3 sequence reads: CASARDFEAFF. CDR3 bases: TGTGCCAGCGCCAGGGACTTTGAAGCTTTCTTT.

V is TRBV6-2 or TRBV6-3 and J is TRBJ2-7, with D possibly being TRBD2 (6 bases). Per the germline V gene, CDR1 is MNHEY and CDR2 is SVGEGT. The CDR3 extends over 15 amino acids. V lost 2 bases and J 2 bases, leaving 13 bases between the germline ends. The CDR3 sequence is CASSYKARGPYEQYF. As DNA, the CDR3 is TGTGCCAGCAGTTACAAAGCGCGGGGCCCCTACGAGCAGTACTTC.

Here the CDR3 DNA reads TGTGCCAGCAGCTCCATCGGGACAGGGGTCACCGGGGAGCTGTTTTTT. Translating it yields CASSSIGTGVTGELFF. The chain couples TRBV5-6 to TRBJ2-2, with 10 bases identical to TRBD1. Germline V gene lookup returns CDR1 SGHDT and CDR2 YYEEEE. This CDR3 is built from 16 residues. Unmatched junction bases numbered 6, after V lost 3 bases and J lost 4 bases.

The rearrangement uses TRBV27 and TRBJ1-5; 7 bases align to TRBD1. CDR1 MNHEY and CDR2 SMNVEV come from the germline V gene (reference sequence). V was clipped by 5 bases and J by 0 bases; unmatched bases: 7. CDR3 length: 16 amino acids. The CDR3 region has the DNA TGTGCCAGCAGTCGCAGGGGACAGATTAGCAATCAGCCCCAGCATTTT. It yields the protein CASSRRGQISNQPQHF.

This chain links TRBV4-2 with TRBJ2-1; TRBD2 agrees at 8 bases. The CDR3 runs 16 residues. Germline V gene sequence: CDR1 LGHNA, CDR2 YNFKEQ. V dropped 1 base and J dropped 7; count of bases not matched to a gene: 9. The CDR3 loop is CASSQGGTSGKNEQFF. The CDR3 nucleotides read TGTGCCAGCAGCCAAGGCGGTACTAGCGGAAAAAATGAGCAGTTCTTC.

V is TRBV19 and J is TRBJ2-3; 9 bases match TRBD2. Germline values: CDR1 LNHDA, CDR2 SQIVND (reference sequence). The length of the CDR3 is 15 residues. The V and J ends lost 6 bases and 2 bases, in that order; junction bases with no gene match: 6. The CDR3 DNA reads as TGTGCCAGTAGAGGAGCGGGGGGAAACACAGATACGCAGTATTTT. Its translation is CASRGAGGNTDTQYF.

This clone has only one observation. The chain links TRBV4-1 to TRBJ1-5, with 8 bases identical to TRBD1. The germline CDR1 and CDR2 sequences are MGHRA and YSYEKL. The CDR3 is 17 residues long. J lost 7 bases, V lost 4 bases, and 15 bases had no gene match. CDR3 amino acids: CASSLLWEGQGKQPQHF. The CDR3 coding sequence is TGCGCCAGCAGCCTCCTATGGGAAGGACAGGGAAAACAGCCCCAGCATTTT.

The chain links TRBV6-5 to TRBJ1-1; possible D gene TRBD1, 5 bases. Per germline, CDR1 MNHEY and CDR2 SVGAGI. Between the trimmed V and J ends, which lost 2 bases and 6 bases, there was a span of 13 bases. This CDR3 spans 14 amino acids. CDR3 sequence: CASSYGGIVAEAFF. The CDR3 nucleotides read TGTGCCAGCAGTTACGGGGGGATAGTTGCTGAAGCTTTCTTT.